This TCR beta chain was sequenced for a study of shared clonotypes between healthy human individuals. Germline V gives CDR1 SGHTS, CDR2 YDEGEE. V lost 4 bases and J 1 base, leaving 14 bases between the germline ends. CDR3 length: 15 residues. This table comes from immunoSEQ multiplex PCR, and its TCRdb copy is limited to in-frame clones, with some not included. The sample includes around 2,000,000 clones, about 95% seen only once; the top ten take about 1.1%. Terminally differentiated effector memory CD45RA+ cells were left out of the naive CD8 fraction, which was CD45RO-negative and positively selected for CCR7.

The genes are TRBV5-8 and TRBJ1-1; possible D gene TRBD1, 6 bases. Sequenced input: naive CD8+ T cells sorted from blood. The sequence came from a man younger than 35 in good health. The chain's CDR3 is CASSPRGGPNTEAFF. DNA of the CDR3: TGTGCCAGCAGCCCCCGCGGGGGCCCGAACACTGAAGCTTTCTTT.